These 17 T cell receptor beta chains were all obtained from the same sample, sequenced in a study of shared clonotypes between healthy human individuals. Terminally differentiated effector memory CD45RA+ cells were excluded by CCR7 positive selection of CD45RO-negative cells. The protocol was immunoSEQ multiplex PCR, while the TCRdb copy is restricted to in-frame clones and leaves out a portion. In the table there are approximately 1.9 million clones, around 93% of which are singletons. Specimen: naive CD8+ T cells from PBMCs. Receptors were obtained from a man younger than 35 in good health. Some clones in this sample may be carry-over from other donors' samples.

The gene calls are TRBV30 and TRBJ1-2; a weak D match, TRBD1 (5 bases). V lost 4 bases, J lost 8 bases, and 23 bases lay in between. Germline V gene data show CDR1 as GTSNPN and CDR2 as SVGIG (reference sequence). CDR3 size: 15 residues. This CDR3 reads CAWTPWEGLREGYTF. The CDR3 coding sequence is TGTGCCTGGACTCCCTGGGAGGGGCTACGAGAGGGCTACACCTTC.

This chain joins TRBV15 and TRBJ2-5; no clear D. The CDR3 sequence is 15 residues long. V gave up 1 base and J gave up 4 bases, with 13 bases separating them. The germline V gene has CDR1 LNHNV and CDR2 YYDKDF (reference sequence). The CDR3 here is CATSRVRQTGETQYF. DNA for the CDR3: TGTGCCACCAGCAGAGTCCGCCAAACGGGAGAGACCCAGTACTTC.

This rearrangement joins TRBV7-2 to TRBJ2-7; the D gene could be TRBD1 or TRBD2 (5 bases each). Per germline, CDR1 SGHTA and CDR2 FQGNSA. Trimming shortened V by 5 bases and J by 3 bases, and 20 bases separated the two germline ends. This CDR3 has 16 residues. DNA of the CDR3: TGTGCCAGCAGCCCCGGGGCGCCGAACCTGTACTACGAGCAGTACTTC. Translated: CASSPGAPNLYYEQYF.

The rearrangement uses TRBV5-4 and TRBJ1-2; no clear D. In germline, CDR1 is SGHNT, CDR2 YYREEE (reference sequence). The CDR3 sequence is 15 residues long. V lost 3 bases, J lost 1 base, and 13 bases lay in between. CDR3: CASSSRPRNNYGYTF. The CDR3 nucleotides read TGTGCCAGCAGCTCCCGACCCAGGAATAACTATGGCTACACCTTC.

The chain carries TRBV9 and TRBJ1-1, with D perhaps matching TRBD1 (5 bases). Germline CDR1 is SGDLS and CDR2 is YYNGEE. V was cut by 0 bases and J by 1 base, with 19 bases left in between. The CDR3 length is 18 residues. The CDR3, as DNA: TGTGCCAGCAGCGTAGTCTCTCTACAGGTACTTGGGAACACTGAAGCTTTCTTT. As protein: CASSVVSLQVLGNTEAFF.

The V gene is TRBV9, the J gene TRBJ2-3, with a weak D call TRBD2 (6 bases). The CDR3 runs 14 residues. CDR1 and CDR2 from the germline V gene are SGDLS and YYNGEE. V lost 3 bases and J 0 bases, leaving 8 bases between the germline ends. CDR3 nucleotides: TGTGCCAGCAGCGGGGGGGACAGCACAGATACGCAGTATTTT. It codes for CASSGGDSTDTQYF.

The gene calls are TRBV4-1 and TRBJ1-1; D call uncertain. With 1 base removed from V and 1 base from J, the gap between germline ends came to 16 bases. CDR3 size: 17 residues. Germline lookup yields CDR1 MGHRA and CDR2 YSYEKL. The CDR3 loop reads CASSQGPHPAANTEAFF. CDR3 DNA sequence: TGCGCCAGCAGCCAAGGCCCACACCCGGCAGCGAACACTGAAGCTTTCTTT.

This clone was observed once. Written as DNA, the CDR3 is TGTGCCAGCAGCCAAGGTGGGGCTAGCGGGAGGGGATCCTACGAGCAGTACTTC. Protein sequence: CASSQGGASGRGSYEQYF. The chain joins TRBV7-2 to TRBJ2-7; 12 nucleotides align to TRBD2. Trimming removed 5 bases from V and 1 base from J; junction bases left unmatched: 12. The germline V gene has CDR1 SGHTA and CDR2 FQGNSA. The length of the CDR3 is 18 residues.

This rearrangement joins TRBV10-3 to TRBJ2-5, with unresolved D. Germline CDR1 reads ENHRY; CDR2 reads SYGVKD. Trimming pared 0 bases from V and 2 bases from J, leaving 7 bases between. This CDR3 region has 14 residues. Written as DNA, the CDR3 is TGTGCCATCAGTGAGTCGATTGGTCAAGAGACCCAGTACTTC. Translated, it gives CAISESIGQETQYF.

This sequence joins TRBV7-9 and TRBJ2-3; D may be TRBD2 (6 bases). V gave up 5 bases and J gave up 4 bases, with 22 bases separating them. CDR1 and CDR2 from the germline V gene are SEHNR and FQNEAQ (reference sequence). This CDR3 is built from 17 residues. CDR3 in amino acids: CASSPLRPREVADTQYF. The CDR3, as DNA: TGTGCCAGCAGCCCTCTGAGGCCCAGGGAGGTGGCAGATACGCAGTATTTT.

The CDR3: CASSLSGSYTF. For the CDR3, the DNA is TGCGCCAGCAGCTTGTCAGGGAGCTACACCTTC. V gene TRBV5-1 combines with J gene TRBJ1-2; TRBD1 might be the D (5 bases). The germline gives CDR1 SGHRS, CDR2 YFSETQ. With 1 base removed from V and 9 bases from J, the gap between germline ends came to 7 bases. The CDR3 runs to 11 residues.

J is TRBJ2-1 and V is TRBV19, with TRBD2 matching 10 bases. The V gene end was trimmed by 3 bases and the J gene end by 6 bases; junction bases not matched to a gene: 5. The CDR3 covers 15 residues. The germline gives CDR1 LNHDA, CDR2 SQIVND (reference sequence). CDR3: CASSIWGLAFNEQFF. In DNA form, the CDR3 reads TGTGCCAGTAGTATCTGGGGACTAGCGTTCAATGAGCAGTTCTTC.

The rearrangement joins TRBV4-3 to TRBJ1-2, with a tentative D call TRBD1 (5 bases). The germline gives CDR1 LGHNA, CDR2 YSLEER. Trimming shortened V by 0 bases and J by 4 bases, and 15 bases separated the two germline ends. This CDR3 has 16 amino acids. The CDR3 is CASSQDSWGTFYGYTF. CDR3 nucleotide sequence: TGCGCCAGCAGCCAAGATTCGTGGGGCACCTTCTATGGCTACACCTTC.

The J gene is TRBJ1-1, the V gene TRBV30; D remains unclear. The CDR3 length is 15 residues. Deletions cut 3 bases from V and 1 base from J, with 15 bases between. CDR1 is GTSNPN and CDR2 is SVGIG in the germline V gene (reference sequence). The CDR3 DNA sequence: TGTGCCTGGAGCTCATTAGCCAGCCCGAACACTGAAGCTTTCTTT. Translation gives CAWSSLASPNTEAFF.

This chain links TRBV5-4 with TRBJ2-5; D call uncertain. The end of the DNA is better explained by TRBJ2-7, so the J call may be wrong. CDR1 and CDR2 (germline): SGHNT, YYREEE (reference sequence). This CDR3 comprises 14 residues. As DNA, the CDR3 is TGTGCCAGCAGCTTGGAGGTAGGCTCCTACGAGCAGTACTTC. This sequence encodes CASSLEVGSYEQYF.

This clone was counted once. Within the sample, other DNA sequences also encode this same CDR3. This sequence joins TRBV6-5 and TRBJ2-1; 10 nucleotides match TRBD2. The germline V gene encodes CDR1 MNHEY and CDR2 SVGAGI. V lost 2 bases and J lost 6; bases outside the gene matches: 4. This CDR3 is 15 amino acids long. CDR3 loop: CASSYLAGVGNEQFF. The DNA for the CDR3 is TGTGCCAGCAGTTACCTAGCGGGAGTCGGCAATGAGCAGTTCTTC.

J is TRBJ1-2 and V is TRBV30; D remains unclear. The CDR3 runs to 12 residues. The germline V gene has CDR1 GTSNPN and CDR2 SVGIG (reference sequence). V lost 0 bases to trimming and J lost 7 bases, with 9 bases between them. The CDR3 coding sequence is TGTGCCTGGAGTGTAACGGCGAGTGGCTACACCTTC. It is translated as CAWSVTASGYTF.